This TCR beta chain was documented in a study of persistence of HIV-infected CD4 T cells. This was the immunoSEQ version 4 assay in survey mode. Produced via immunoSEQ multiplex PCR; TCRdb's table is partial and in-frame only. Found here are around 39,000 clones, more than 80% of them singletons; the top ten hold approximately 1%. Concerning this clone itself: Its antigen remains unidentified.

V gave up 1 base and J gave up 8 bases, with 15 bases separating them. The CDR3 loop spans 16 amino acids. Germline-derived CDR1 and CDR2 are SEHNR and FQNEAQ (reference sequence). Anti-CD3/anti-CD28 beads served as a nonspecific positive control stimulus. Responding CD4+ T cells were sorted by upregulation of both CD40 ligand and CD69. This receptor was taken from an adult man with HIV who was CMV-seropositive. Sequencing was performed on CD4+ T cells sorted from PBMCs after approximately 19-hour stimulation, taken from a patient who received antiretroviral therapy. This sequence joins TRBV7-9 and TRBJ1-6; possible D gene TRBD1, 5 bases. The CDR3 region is CASSLGSGRADSPLHF. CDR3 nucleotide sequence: TGTGCCAGCAGCTTAGGATCGGGGCGAGCTGATTCACCCCTCCACTTT.